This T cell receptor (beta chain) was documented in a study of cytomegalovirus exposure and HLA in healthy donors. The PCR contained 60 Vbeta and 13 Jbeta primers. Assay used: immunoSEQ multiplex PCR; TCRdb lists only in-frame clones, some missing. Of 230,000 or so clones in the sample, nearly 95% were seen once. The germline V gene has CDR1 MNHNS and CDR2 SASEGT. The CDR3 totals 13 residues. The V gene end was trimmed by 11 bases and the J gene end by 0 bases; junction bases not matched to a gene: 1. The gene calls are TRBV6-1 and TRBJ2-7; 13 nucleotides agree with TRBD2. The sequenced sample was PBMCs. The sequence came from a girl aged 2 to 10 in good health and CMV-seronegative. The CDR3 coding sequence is TGTGCCGGGACTAGCGGGGTCTCCTACGAGCAGTACTTC. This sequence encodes CAGTSGVSYEQYF.